A single sample is the source of the 15 T cell receptor beta chains below, sequenced in a study of blood T cell repertoires in COVID-19. Assay used: immunoSEQ multiplex PCR; TCRdb lists only in-frame clones, some missing. Of some 130,000 clones listed, around four fifths are singletons. The specimen sequenced was peripheral blood. The receptor set was obtained from a man in his fifties or sixties who had recovered from COVID-19.

V usage is TRBV7-9 and J usage is TRBJ1-5; 9 bases fit TRBD1. Germline V gene data show CDR1 as SEHNR and CDR2 as FQNEAQ (reference sequence). The V gene end was trimmed by 5 bases and the J gene end by 3 bases; junction bases not matched to a gene: 11. This CDR3 is built from 17 residues. The CDR3 bases are TGTGCCAGCAGCCCCATGGGACAGGGAGGCTCCAATCAGCCCCAGCATTTT. Amino acids: CASSPMGQGGSNQPQHF.

The chain combines TRBV7-9 with TRBJ1-2; maybe TRBD1 (6 bases). V dropped 0 bases and J dropped 4 bases, with 15 bases sitting between them. The CDR3 sequence is 16 residues long. Looked up from germline, CDR1 is SEHNR and CDR2 is FQNEAQ (reference sequence). In DNA form, the CDR3 reads TGTGCCAGCAGCTTAGCGGGGGCGCGCCGAAGCTATGGCTACACCTTC. Translated: CASSLAGARRSYGYTF.

This sequence joins TRBV11-2 and TRBJ1-2, with unresolved D. Germline CDR1 is SGHAT and CDR2 is FQNNGV. V was cut by 0 bases and J by 4 bases, with 15 bases left in between. The CDR3 is made up of 16 amino acids. CDR3 nucleotides: TGTGCCAGCAGCTTAGACCACCCCGGAGTCTCCTATGGCTACACCTTC. Protein: CASSLDHPGVSYGYTF.

The chain is built from TRBV28 and TRBJ1-2; 7 bases are shared with TRBD1. Germline assignment: CDR1 MDHEN and CDR2 SYDVKM. The CDR3 sequence is 13 residues long. V gave up 5 bases and J gave up 7 bases; unmatched junction bases: 7. CDR3 sequence reads: CASSIRQGSGYTF. DNA of the CDR3: TGTGCCAGCAGTATCCGACAGGGTAGTGGCTACACCTTC.

The chain couples TRBV7-9 to TRBJ2-1; D might be TRBD2 (5 bases). The CDR3 covers 13 residues. V was cut by 11 bases and J by 4 bases, with 15 bases left in between. Germline CDR1 SEHNR, CDR2 FQNEAQ (reference sequence). The CDR3 DNA is TGTGCCCTCGTAAGACGGGATTACAATGAGCAGTTCTTC. Its protein product is CALVRRDYNEQFF.

V is TRBV5-1 and J is TRBJ1-1, with no clear D. The V end was cut by 0 bases, the J end by 5 bases, with 8 bases between. The CDR3 runs to 13 residues. Germline CDR1 and CDR2: SGHRS and YFSETQ. DNA of the CDR3: TGCGCCAGCAGCTTGGGGAGCGAGACTGAAGCTTTCTTT. Translated: CASSLGSETEAFF.

The V call is TRBV19, the J call TRBJ1-2; TRBD1 is a possible D gene (6 bases). The CDR3 extends over 15 amino acids. Germline lookup yields CDR1 LNHDA and CDR2 SQIVND (reference sequence). V lost 0 bases, J lost 4 bases, and 12 bases lay in between. This CDR3 is CASSIDPRGAYGYTF. CDR3 bases: TGTGCCAGTAGTATAGATCCCAGGGGCGCCTATGGCTACACCTTC.

The J gene is TRBJ1-1, the V gene TRBV12-3 or TRBV12-4; the D gene is possibly TRBD1 (5 bases). Trimming stripped 3 bases from V and 3 bases from J, with 8 bases between. The CDR3 totals 13 residues. The CDR3 DNA reads TGTGCCAGCAGTTTTCAGGGCGACACTGAAGCTTTCTTT. This encodes CASSFQGDTEAFF.

This clone was found a few times. The V call is TRBV15, the J call TRBJ2-7; possible D gene TRBD1, 6 bases. Germline loops: CDR1 LNHNV, CDR2 YYDKDF (reference sequence). The CDR3 is 15 amino acids. V lost 1 base, J lost 1 base, and 11 bases lay in between. The CDR3 spells CATSRGKGGSYEQYF. CDR3 coding DNA: TGTGCCACCAGCAGAGGTAAAGGGGGATCCTACGAGCAGTACTTC.

This chain uses TRBV11-2 with TRBJ2-5; 8 nucleotides line up with TRBD2. Per germline, CDR1 SGHAT and CDR2 FQNNGV. This CDR3 contains 16 residues. The V gene end was trimmed by 2 bases and the J gene end by 7 bases; junction bases not matched to a gene: 12. The chain's CDR3 is CASSLIGLAGRTTQYF. CDR3 DNA: TGTGCCAGCAGCTTAATCGGTCTAGCGGGTAGGACGACCCAGTACTTC.

The chain is built from TRBV4-2 and TRBJ2-5, with D tentatively TRBD2 (5 bases). Germline V CDR1 and CDR2: LGHNA, YNFKEQ. V was cut by 1 base and J by 1 base, with 22 bases left in between. There are 19 residues in the CDR3. Written as DNA, the CDR3 is TGTGCCAGCAGCCAAGGGATCTTGAGGGATTTGAGGTCCCAAGAGACCCAGTACTTC. Residues: CASSQGILRDLRSQETQYF.

This clone was found a few times. The CDR3 coding sequence is TGTGCCATGGAGCGGAACACTGAAGCTTTCTTT. The encoded protein is CAMERNTEAFF. The chain carries TRBV30 and TRBJ1-1; the D is unclear. The ends were cut back, 8 bases at V and 1 base at J, with 8 bases in the middle. Germline loops: CDR1 GTSNPN, CDR2 SVGIG (reference sequence). The CDR3 extends over 11 amino acids.

This clone came up once. The chain recombines TRBV15 with TRBJ1-6, with D perhaps matching TRBD1 (5 bases). The CDR3 contains 16 residues. The germline V and J ends were trimmed by 1 base and 3 bases, with 10 bases remaining between them. Per the germline V gene, CDR1 is LNHNV and CDR2 is YYDKDF (reference sequence). The chain's CDR3 is CATSRGTGGYNSPLHF. CDR3 DNA sequence: TGTGCCACCAGCAGAGGGACCGGGGGCTATAATTCACCCCTCCACTTT.

This clone has only a few counts. V usage is TRBV19 and J usage is TRBJ2-7, with 9 bases aligning to TRBD1. CDR3 length: 13 residues. Germline CDR1 LNHDA, CDR2 SQIVND (reference sequence). Trimming removed 4 bases from V and 6 bases from J; junction bases left unmatched: 4. The CDR3 coding sequence is TGTGCCAGTAGTAGACAGGGGGGTCTCGAGCAGTACTTC. The encoded protein is CASSRQGGLEQYF.

The V and J genes are TRBV19 and TRBJ2-7, with TRBD2 identical over 9 bases. The CDR3 extends over 15 amino acids. Germline lookup yields CDR1 LNHDA and CDR2 SQIVND (reference sequence). J was trimmed by 3 bases and V by 3 bases; bases with no gene match: 6. CDR3 bases: TGTGCCAGTAGTATCTCCACAGCGGGAGGCTACGAGCAGTACTTC. This sequence encodes CASSISTAGGYEQYF.